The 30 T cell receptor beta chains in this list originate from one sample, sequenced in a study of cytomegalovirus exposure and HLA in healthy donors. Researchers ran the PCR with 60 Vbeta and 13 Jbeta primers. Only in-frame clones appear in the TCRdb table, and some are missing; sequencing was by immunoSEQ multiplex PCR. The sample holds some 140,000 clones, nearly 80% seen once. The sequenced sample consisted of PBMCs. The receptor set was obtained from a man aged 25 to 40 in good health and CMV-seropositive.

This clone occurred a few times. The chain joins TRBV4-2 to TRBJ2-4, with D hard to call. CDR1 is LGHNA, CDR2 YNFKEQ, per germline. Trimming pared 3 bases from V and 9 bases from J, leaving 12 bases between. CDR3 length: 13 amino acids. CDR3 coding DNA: TGTGCCAGCAGCCAGGGCCAGTCAAGCATTCAGTACTTC. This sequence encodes CASSQGQSSIQYF.

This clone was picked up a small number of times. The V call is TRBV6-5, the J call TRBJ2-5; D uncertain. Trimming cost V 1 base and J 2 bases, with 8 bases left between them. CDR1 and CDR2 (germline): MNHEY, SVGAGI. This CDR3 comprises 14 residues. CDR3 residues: CASSYFSGQETQYF. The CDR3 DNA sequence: TGTGCCAGCAGTTACTTTTCCGGGCAAGAGACCCAGTACTTC.

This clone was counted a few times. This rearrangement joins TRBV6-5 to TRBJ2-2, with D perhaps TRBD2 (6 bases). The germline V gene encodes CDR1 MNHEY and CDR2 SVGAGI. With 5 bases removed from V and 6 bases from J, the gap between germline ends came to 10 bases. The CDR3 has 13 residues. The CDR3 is CASSPDYAGELFF. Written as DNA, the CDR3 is TGTGCCAGCAGTCCGGACTACGCCGGGGAGCTGTTTTTT.

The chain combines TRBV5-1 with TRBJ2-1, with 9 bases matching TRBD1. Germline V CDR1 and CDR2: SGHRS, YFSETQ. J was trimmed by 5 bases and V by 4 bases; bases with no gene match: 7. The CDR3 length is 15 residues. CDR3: CASSAYRGLDNEQFF. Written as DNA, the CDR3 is TGCGCCAGCAGCGCCTACAGGGGGCTGGACAATGAGCAGTTCTTC. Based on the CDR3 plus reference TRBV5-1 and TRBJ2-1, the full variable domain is KAGVTQTPRYLIKTRGQQVTLSCSPISGHRSVSWYQQTPGQGLQFLFEYFSETQRNKGNFPGRFSGRQFSNSRSEMNVSTLELGDSALYLCASSAYRGLDNEQFFGPGTRLTVL.

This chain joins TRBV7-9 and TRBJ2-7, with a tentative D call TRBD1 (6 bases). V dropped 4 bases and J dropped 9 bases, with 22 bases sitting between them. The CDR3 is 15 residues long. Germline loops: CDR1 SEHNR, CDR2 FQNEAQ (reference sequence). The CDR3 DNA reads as TGTGCCAGCAGCTCGCAACAGGGCTTCGGTGTCGGGCAGTACTTC. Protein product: CASSSQQGFGVGQYF. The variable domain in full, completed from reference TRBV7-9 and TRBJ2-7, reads DTGVSQNPRHKITKRGQNVTFRCDPISEHNRLYWYRQTLGQGPEFLTYFQNEAQLEKSRLLSDRFSAERPKGSFSTLEIQRTEQGDSAMYLCASSSQQGFGVGQYFGPGTRLTVT.

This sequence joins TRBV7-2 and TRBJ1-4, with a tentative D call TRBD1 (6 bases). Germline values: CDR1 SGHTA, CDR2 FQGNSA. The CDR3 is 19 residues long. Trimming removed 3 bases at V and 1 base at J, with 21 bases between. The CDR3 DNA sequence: TGTGCCAGCAGCTTTGTACGGGGGGCTAAACGGAGAACTAATGAAAAACTGTTTTTT. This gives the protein CASSFVRGAKRRTNEKLFF.

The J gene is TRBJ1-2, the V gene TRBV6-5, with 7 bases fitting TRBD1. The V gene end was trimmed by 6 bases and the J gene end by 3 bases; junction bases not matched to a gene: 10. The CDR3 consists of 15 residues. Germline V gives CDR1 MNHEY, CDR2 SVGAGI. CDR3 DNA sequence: TGTGCCAGCAGACTGGCCTGGACAGGAGACTATGGCTACACCTTC. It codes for CASRLAWTGDYGYTF.

The CDR3 DNA reads TGTGCCAGCAGTTTCTCCCGCGGGGAATTCACCGGGGAGCTGTTTTTT. It is translated as CASSFSRGEFTGELFF. V gene TRBV28 combines with J gene TRBJ2-2; TRBD2 is a possible D gene (6 bases). V gave up 3 bases and J gave up 4 bases, with 15 bases separating them. CDR3 length: 16 amino acids. Germline CDR1 reads MDHEN; CDR2 reads SYDVKM.

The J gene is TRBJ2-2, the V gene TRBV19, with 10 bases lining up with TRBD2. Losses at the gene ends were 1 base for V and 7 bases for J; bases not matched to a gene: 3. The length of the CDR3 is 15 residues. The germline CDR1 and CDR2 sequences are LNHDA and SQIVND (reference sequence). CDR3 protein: CASSIVASGSGELFF. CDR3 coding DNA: TGTGCCAGTAGTATAGTGGCTAGCGGGAGCGGGGAGCTGTTTTTT. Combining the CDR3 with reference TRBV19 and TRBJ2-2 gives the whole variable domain DGGITQSPKYLFRKEGQNVTLSCEQNLNHDAMYWYRQDPGQGLRLIYYSQIVNDFQKGDIAEGYSVSREKKESFPLTVTSAQKNPTAFYLCASSIVASGSGELFFGEGSRLTVL.

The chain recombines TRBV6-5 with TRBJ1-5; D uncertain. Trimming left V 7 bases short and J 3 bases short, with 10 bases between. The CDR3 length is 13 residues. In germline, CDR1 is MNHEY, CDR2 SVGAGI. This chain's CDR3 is CASTGHLNQPQHF. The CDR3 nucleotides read TGTGCCAGCACAGGTCACCTCAATCAGCCCCAGCATTTT.

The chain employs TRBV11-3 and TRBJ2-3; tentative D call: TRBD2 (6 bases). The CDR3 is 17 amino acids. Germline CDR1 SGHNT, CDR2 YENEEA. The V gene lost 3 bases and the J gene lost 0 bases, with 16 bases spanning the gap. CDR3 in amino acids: CASSFLRSGVSTDTQYF. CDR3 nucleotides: TGTGCCAGCAGCTTCCTACGTAGCGGAGTGAGCACAGATACGCAGTATTTT.

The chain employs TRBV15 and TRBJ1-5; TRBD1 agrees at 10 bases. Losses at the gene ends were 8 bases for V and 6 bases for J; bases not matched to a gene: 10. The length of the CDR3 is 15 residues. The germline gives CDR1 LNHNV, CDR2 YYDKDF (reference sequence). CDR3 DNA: TGTGCCACCGGAAAGGACAGGGGGATTGGTCAGCCCCAGCATTTT. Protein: CATGKDRGIGQPQHF.

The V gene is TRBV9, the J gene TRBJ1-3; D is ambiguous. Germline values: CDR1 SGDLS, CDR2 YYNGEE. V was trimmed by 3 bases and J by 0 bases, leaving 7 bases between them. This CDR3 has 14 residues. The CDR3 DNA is TGTGCCAGCAGCGCACGCGTCTCTGGAAACACCATATATTTT. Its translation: CASSARVSGNTIYF.

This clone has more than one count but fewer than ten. The CDR3 reads CASSLASAAVYNEQFF. The CDR3 nucleotides read TGTGCCAGCAGCTTGGCATCAGCGGCGGTTTACAATGAGCAGTTCTTC. This rearrangement joins TRBV5-4 to TRBJ2-1; TRBD2 is a possible D gene (5 bases). Germline CDR1 and CDR2: SGHNT and YYREEE (reference sequence). The CDR3 spans 16 residues. Trimming removed 0 bases at V and 4 bases at J, with 14 bases between.

Here the CDR3 reads CASRSSGGNYGYTF. As DNA, the CDR3 is TGTGCCAGCAGGTCGAGTGGAGGTAACTATGGCTACACCTTC. The chain recombines TRBV27 with TRBJ1-2; no clear D. The CDR3 is made up of 14 amino acids. Germline V gives CDR1 MNHEY, CDR2 SMNVEV (reference sequence). V was pared by 6 bases and J by 1 base, with 12 bases between.

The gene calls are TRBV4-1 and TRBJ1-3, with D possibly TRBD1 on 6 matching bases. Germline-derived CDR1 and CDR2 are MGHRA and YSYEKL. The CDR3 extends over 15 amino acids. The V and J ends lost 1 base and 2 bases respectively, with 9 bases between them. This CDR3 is CASSQVQGPGNTIYF. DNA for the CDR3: TGCGCCAGCAGCCAAGTCCAGGGGCCTGGAAACACCATATATTTT.

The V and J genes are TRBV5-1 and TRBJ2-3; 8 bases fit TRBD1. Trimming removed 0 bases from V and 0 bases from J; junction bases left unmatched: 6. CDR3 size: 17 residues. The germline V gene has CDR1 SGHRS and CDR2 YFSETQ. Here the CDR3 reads CASSLGQGSASTDTQYF. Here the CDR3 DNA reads TGCGCCAGCAGCTTGGGACAGGGGTCCGCCAGCACAGATACGCAGTATTTT.

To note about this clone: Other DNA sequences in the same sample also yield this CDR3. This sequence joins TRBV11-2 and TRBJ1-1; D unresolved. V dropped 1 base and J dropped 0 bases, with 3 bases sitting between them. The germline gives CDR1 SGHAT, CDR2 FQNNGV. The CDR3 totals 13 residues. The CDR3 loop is CASSLGLNTEAFF. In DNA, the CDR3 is TGTGCCAGCAGCTTAGGGCTGAACACTGAAGCTTTCTTT.

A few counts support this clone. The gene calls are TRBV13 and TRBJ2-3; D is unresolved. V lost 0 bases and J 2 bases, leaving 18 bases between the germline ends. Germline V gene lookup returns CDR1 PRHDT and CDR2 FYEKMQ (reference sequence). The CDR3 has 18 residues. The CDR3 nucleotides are TGTGCCAGCAGCTTAGGCGGCATGGCAGGTAAACACACAGATACGCAGTATTTT. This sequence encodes CASSLGGMAGKHTDTQYF.

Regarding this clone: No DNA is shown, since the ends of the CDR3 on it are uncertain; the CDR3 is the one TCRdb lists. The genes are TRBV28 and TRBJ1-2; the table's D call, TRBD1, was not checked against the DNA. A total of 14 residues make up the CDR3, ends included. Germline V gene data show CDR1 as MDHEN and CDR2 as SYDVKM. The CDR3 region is CASSFLAGGVGYTF.

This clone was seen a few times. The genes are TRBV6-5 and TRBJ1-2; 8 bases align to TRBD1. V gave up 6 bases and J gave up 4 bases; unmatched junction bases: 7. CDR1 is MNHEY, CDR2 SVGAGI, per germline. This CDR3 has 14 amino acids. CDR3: CASRDRASGYGYTF. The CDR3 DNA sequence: TGTGCCAGCAGGGACAGGGCCTCTGGCTATGGCTACACCTTC.

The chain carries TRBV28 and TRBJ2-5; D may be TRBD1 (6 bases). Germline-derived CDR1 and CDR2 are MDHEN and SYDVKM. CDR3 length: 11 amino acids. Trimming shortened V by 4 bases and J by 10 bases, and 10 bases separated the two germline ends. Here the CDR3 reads CASSSRTDQYF. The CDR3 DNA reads TGTGCCAGCAGTTCAAGGACAGACCAGTACTTC.

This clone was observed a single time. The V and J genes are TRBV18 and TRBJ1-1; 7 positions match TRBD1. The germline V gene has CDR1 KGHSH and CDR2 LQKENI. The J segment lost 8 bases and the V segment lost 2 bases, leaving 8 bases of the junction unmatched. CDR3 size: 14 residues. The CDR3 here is CASSPGDRVFEAFF. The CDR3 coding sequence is TGTGCCAGCTCACCAGGAGACAGGGTATTCGAAGCTTTCTTT.

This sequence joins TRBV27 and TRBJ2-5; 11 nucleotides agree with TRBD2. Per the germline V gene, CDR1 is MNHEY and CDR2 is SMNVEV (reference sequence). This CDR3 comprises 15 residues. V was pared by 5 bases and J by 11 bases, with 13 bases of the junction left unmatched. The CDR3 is CASSPMTSGVVEQYF. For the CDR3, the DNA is TGTGCCAGCAGTCCCATGACTAGCGGGGTTGTAGAGCAGTACTTC.

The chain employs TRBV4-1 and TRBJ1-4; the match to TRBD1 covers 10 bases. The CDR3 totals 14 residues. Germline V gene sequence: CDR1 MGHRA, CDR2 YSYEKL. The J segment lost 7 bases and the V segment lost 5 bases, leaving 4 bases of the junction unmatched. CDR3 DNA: TGCGCCAGCAGCAACCGGGACAGGGGTGAAAAACTGTTTTTT. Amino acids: CASSNRDRGEKLFF.

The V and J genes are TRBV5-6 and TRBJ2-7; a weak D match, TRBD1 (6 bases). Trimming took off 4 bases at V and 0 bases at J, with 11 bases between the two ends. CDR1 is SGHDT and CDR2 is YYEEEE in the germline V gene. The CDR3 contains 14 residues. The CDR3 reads CASSPRQDSYEQYF. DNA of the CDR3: TGTGCCAGCAGCCCTAGACAGGACTCCTACGAGCAGTACTTC.

In DNA form, the CDR3 reads TGTGCCAGCAGCACAGGGAACACTGAAGCTTTCTTT. Translation gives CASSTGNTEAFF. The V gene is TRBV9, the J gene TRBJ1-1; D might be TRBD1 (5 bases). The CDR3 runs to 12 residues. Trimming cost V 4 bases and J 1 base, with 5 bases left between them. From germline, CDR1 is SGDLS and CDR2 YYNGEE.

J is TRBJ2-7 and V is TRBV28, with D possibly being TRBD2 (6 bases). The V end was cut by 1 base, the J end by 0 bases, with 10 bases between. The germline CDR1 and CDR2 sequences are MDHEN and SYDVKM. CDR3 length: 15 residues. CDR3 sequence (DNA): TGTGCCAGCAGTTTATTCAGCGGGTCCTCCTACGAGCAGTACTTC. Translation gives CASSLFSGSSYEQYF.

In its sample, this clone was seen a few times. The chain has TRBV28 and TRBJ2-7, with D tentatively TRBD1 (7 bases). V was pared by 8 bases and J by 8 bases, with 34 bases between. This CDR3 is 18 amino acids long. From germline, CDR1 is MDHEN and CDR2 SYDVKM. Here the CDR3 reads CASGGRQGEIVVLGKQYF. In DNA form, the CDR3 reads TGTGCCAGCGGGGGGCGACAGGGCGAGATAGTTGTGCTGGGAAAGCAGTACTTC.

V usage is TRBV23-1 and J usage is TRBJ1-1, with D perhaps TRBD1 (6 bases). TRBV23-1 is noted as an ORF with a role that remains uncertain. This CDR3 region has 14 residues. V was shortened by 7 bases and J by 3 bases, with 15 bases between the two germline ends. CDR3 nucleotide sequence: TGCGCCAGCAAGCAGGGGCGGCGGCACACTGAAGCTTTCTTT. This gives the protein CASKQGRRHTEAFF.